This T cell receptor (beta chain) originates from a study of cytomegalovirus exposure and HLA in healthy donors. Study-level findings and limits: For most TCR beta V segments, an earlier analysis put the productive rate at about 87% or about 30% of the time. Donors belonging to an Asian-associated ancestry cluster reportedly showed fewer N-insertions in productive TCRs than the approximately 680-donor mean, according to what a later analysis found. As was reported, the HLA-A and HLA-B alleles of most subjects were accurately predicted from TCR beta sequences.

PCR used 60 Vbeta primers and 13 Jbeta primers. Clones were read by immunoSEQ multiplex PCR, and TCRdb kept only the in-frame ones, dropping some. The listing records 70,000 to 100,000 clones. Note on this clone: Its antigen is unidentified.

This CDR3 is built from 13 residues. Between the trimmed V and J ends, which lost 3 bases and 5 bases, there was a span of 13 bases. The germline CDR1 and CDR2 sequences are GTSNPN and SVGIG (reference sequence). This clonotype originated in a man aged 18 to 35 in good health and CMV-seropositive. The chain couples TRBV30 to TRBJ1-1; D gene ambiguous. Sequenced sample: PBMCs. CDR3 DNA sequence: TGTGCCTGGAGCGTGATCCCGGGGACTGAAGCTTTCTTT. The encoded protein is CAWSVIPGTEAFF.